This T cell receptor beta chain is from a study of PD-1 blockade in classical Hodgkin lymphoma. Study details: Nivolumab was given intravenously to patients at 3 mg/kg every 2 weeks. The study, taken as a whole, reports: Complete responders matched newly diagnosed patients in baseline diversity. CD4+ but not CD8+ TCR diversity rose significantly by C4D1. Diminished baseline TCR diversity has been reported in newly diagnosed patients relative to healthy donors.

To note about this clone: Its antigen is unidentified.

Following autologous stem cell transplantation, relapse occurred in every patient, and exposure to brentuximab vedotin varied. Repertoires were generated with immunoSEQ multiplex PCR, while TCRdb's copy carries only in-frame clones and drops some. The sample lists roughly 13,000 clones, roughly 86% occurring once. Germline CDR1 and CDR2: SGHDT and YYEEEE. Trimming removed 2 bases from V and 4 bases from J, with 12 bases in between. This CDR3 comprises 15 residues. The input for sequencing was peripheral blood mononuclear cells (PBMCs), taken at baseline. The J gene is TRBJ1-4, the V gene TRBV5-6; D is perhaps TRBD1 (5 bases). The clonotype originates from a human donor with classical Hodgkin lymphoma. CDR3 residues: CASSFSGGGNEKLFF. The CDR3 coding sequence is TGTGCCAGCAGCTTCTCCGGGGGAGGTAATGAAAAACTGTTTTTT. The full variable domain, its missing parts supplied by reference TRBV5-6 and TRBJ1-4, is DAGVTQSPTHLIKTRGQQVTLRCSPKSGHDTVSWYQQALGQGPQFIFQYYEEEERQRGNFPDRFSGHQFPNYSSELNVNALLLGDSALYLCASSFSGGGNEKLFFGSGTQLSVL.